These 27 T cell receptor beta chains originate from one sample sequenced in a study of T cells in Graves' hyperthyroidism and ophthalmopathy. TCR beta CDR3 sequences were amplified from RNA transcripts. HTBI primers drove first-round RT-PCR of the TCR CDR3. TCRdb re-derived calls from the multiplex PCR reads in MiXCR, one entry per CDR3 protein. The table lists a few hundred thousand distinct CDR3 sequences, 15% of them singletons. Sequencing was carried out using blood. The receptors here all came from a woman in her twenties or thirties with Graves' hyperthyroidism.

The rearrangement joins TRBV9 to TRBJ1-3; the D gene is possibly TRBD1 (5 bases). CDR1 and CDR2 from the germline V gene are SGDLS and YYNGEE. CDR3 length: 15 residues. The V gene lost 0 bases and the J gene lost 0 bases, with 7 bases spanning the gap. CDR3 sequence reads: CASSVGDRSGNTIYF. In DNA, the CDR3 is TGTGCCAGCAGCGTAGGGGACCGCTCTGGAAACACCATATATTTT.

This clonotype showed up many times. V usage is TRBV27 and J usage is TRBJ2-7; D might be TRBD1 (6 bases). The CDR3 sequence is 16 residues long. Trimming left V 0 bases short and J 2 bases short, with 14 bases between. Looked up from germline, CDR1 is MNHEY and CDR2 is SMNVEV (reference sequence). CDR3 sequence: CASSLSTSGVTYEQYF. In DNA form, the CDR3 reads TGTGCCAGCAGTTTATCTACGTCAGGGGTTACCTACGAGCAGTACTTC.

The genes are TRBV5-1 and TRBJ2-3; tentatively, D is TRBD1 or TRBD2 (6 bases each). This CDR3 has 15 residues. V was clipped by 0 bases and J by 5 bases, with 13 bases between them. Looked up from germline, CDR1 is SGHRS and CDR2 is YFSETQ. CDR3 sequence reads: CASSLEWGRGDTQYF. The CDR3, as DNA: TGCGCCAGCAGCTTGGAGTGGGGGCGGGGAGATACGCAGTATTTT.

V is TRBV20-1 and J is TRBJ1-2; D is uncertain. Germline V gene data show CDR1 as DFQATT and CDR2 as SNEGSKA (reference sequence). CDR3 size: 13 residues. The ends were cut back, 3 bases at V and 1 base at J, with 9 bases in the middle. The CDR3: CSASNEDNYGYTF. CDR3 coding DNA: TGCAGTGCTAGTAACGAAGATAACTATGGCTACACCTTC.

This clonotype was seen ten or more times. The CDR3 loop reads CSALRDSHTDTQYF. Here the CDR3 DNA reads TGCAGCGCACTCCGGGACAGTCACACAGATACGCAGTATTTT. This chain links TRBV29-1 with TRBJ2-3, with TRBD1 matching over 7 bases. This CDR3 region has 14 residues. V lost 7 bases and J lost 2; bases outside the gene matches: 9. CDR1 is SQVTM, CDR2 ANQGSEA, per germline.

The sample holds a few counts of this clonotype. V gene TRBV5-1 combines with J gene TRBJ2-4; 8 nucleotides align to TRBD1. Germline V gene sequence: CDR1 SGHRS, CDR2 YFSETQ. This CDR3 has 17 amino acids. Trimming cost V 0 bases and J 3 bases; bases outside gene matches: 8. CDR3 protein: CASSLGQGLEVKNIQYF. CDR3 in DNA: TGCGCCAGCAGCTTGGGACAGGGGTTAGAAGTCAAAAACATTCAGTACTTC.

Only a few counts were recorded for this clonotype. One junction end does not reproduce the germline sequence, and a read error may be involved. The CDR3 sequence: CASSESGTSDEQYF. As DNA, the CDR3 is TGCGCCAGCAGTGAGTCCGGGACTAGTGACGAGCAGTACTTT. The chain couples TRBV10-1 to TRBJ2-7, with 8 nucleotides matching TRBD2. There are 14 residues in the CDR3. CDR1 WNHNN and CDR2 SYGVQD come from the germline V gene (reference sequence).

The rearrangement links TRBV28 to TRBJ1-2; TRBD1 is a possible D gene (5 bases). The germline V and J ends were trimmed by 10 bases and 8 bases, with 14 bases remaining between them. Germline V gene lookup returns CDR1 MDHEN and CDR2 SYDVKM. The CDR3 consists of 11 residues. The DNA for the CDR3 is TGTGCCATTGGGACGGGCCGGGGCTACACCTTC. Amino acid sequence: CAIGTGRGYTF.

CDR3: CATEPGQEYGYTF. The CDR3 bases are TGTGCCACAGAACCGGGACAGGAGTATGGCTACACCTTC. This chain uses TRBV10-3 with TRBJ1-2, with 8 nucleotides matching TRBD1. There are 13 residues in the CDR3. Germline-derived CDR1 and CDR2 are ENHRY and SYGVKD. Trimming cost V 10 bases and J 5 bases; bases outside gene matches: 9.

This clonotype has at least ten counts. The rearrangement joins TRBV3-1 to TRBJ2-2, with unresolved D. Trimming shortened V by 1 base and J by 2 bases, and 5 bases separated the two germline ends. Germline V lookup: CDR1 LGHDT, CDR2 YNNKEL (reference sequence). The CDR3 runs 14 residues. CDR3 sequence: CASSQVTNTGELFF. The CDR3 region has the DNA TGTGCCAGCAGCCAAGTCACTAACACCGGGGAGCTGTTTTTT. The full variable domain, in which reference TRBV3-1 and TRBJ2-2 provide the parts outside the CDR3, is DTAVSQTPKYLVTQMGNDKSIKCEQNLGHDTMYWYKQDSKKFLKIMFSYNNKELIINETVPNRFSPKSPDKAHLNLHINSLELGDSAVYFCASSQVTNTGELFFGEGSRLTVL.

This clonotype has ten or more counts. The CDR3 loop is CASSPLDPGQGFYEQYF. The DNA of the CDR3 is TGTGCCAGCAGCCCCTTAGATCCGGGACAGGGGTTCTACGAGCAGTACTTC. V gene TRBV27 combines with J gene TRBJ2-7; 10 bases match TRBD1. V gave up 6 bases and J gave up 3 bases; unmatched junction bases: 14. The germline gives CDR1 MNHEY, CDR2 SMNVEV (reference sequence). The CDR3 is made up of 17 amino acids.

This clonotype was observed many times. J is TRBJ2-5 and V is TRBV12-3 or TRBV12-4; D is unresolved. The CDR3 has 13 amino acids. V was trimmed by 5 bases and J by 3 bases, leaving 10 bases between them. The CDR3 region has the DNA TGTGCCAGCAGTCGCAATACTAAAGAGACCCAGTACTTC. It translates to CASSRNTKETQYF.

This clonotype was seen a handful of times. The gene calls are TRBV11-2 and TRBJ1-5; D is perhaps TRBD1 (6 bases). The CDR3 is 15 amino acids. CDR1 and CDR2 (germline): SGHAT, FQNNGV. V lost 5 bases and J 3 bases, leaving 14 bases between the germline ends. CDR3 coding DNA: TGTGCCAGCAGCCCACTGGGGGCCGACAATCAGCCCCAGCATTTT. Residues: CASSPLGADNQPQHF.

This chain connects TRBV28 to TRBJ1-4; 7 positions match TRBD1. The germline gives CDR1 MDHEN, CDR2 SYDVKM. The CDR3 consists of 14 residues. V dropped 6 bases and J dropped 8; count of bases not matched to a gene: 9. CDR3 bases: TGTGCCAGCAGGCACGGGACAGCCCCGGAAAAACTGTTTTTT. Its translation: CASRHGTAPEKLFF. Complete variable domain (other parts from reference TRBV28 and TRBJ1-4): DVKVTQSSRYLVKRTGEKVFLECVQDMDHENMFWYRQDPGLGLRLIYFSYDVKMKEKGDIPEGYSVSREKKERFSLILESASTNQTSMYLCASRHGTAPEKLFFGSGTQLSVL.

The sample holds many counts of this clonotype. V and J are TRBV28 and TRBJ2-4, with D tentatively TRBD1 (6 bases). The CDR3 consists of 16 residues. Deletions cut 4 bases from V and 0 bases from J, with 13 bases between. Germline V gives CDR1 MDHEN, CDR2 SYDVKM. CDR3 in DNA: TGTGCCAGCAGTTCGACAGGAGTTTCAGCCAAAAACATTCAGTACTTC. Its translation is CASSSTGVSAKNIQYF.

This clonotype was counted at least ten times. The V call is TRBV5-1, the J call TRBJ1-2, with 10 bases identical to TRBD1. Trimming took 4 bases from V and 8 from J; bases not matched to a gene: 5. This CDR3 has 13 amino acids. Germline CDR1 reads SGHRS; CDR2 reads YFSETQ. CDR3: CASSEGTGVGYTF. The CDR3 DNA follows: TGCGCCAGCAGCGAGGGGACAGGGGTCGGCTACACCTTC.

The V call is TRBV27, the J call TRBJ2-5; TRBD1 agrees at 9 bases. The V gene's germline CDR1 is MNHEY and CDR2 SMNVEV (reference sequence). CDR3 length: 14 residues. Trimming took 6 bases from V and 9 from J; bases not matched to a gene: 11. This CDR3 is CASRDGTGKSAQYF. The DNA for the CDR3 is TGTGCCAGCAGAGACGGGACAGGGAAATCGGCCCAGTACTTC.

This clonotype was observed many times. The germline gene is not matched at one end of the junction; a read error may be the cause. The gene calls are TRBV30 and TRBJ1-1; D possibly corresponds to TRBD1 (5 bases). CDR1 GTSNPN and CDR2 SVGIG come from the germline V gene (reference sequence). There are 15 residues in the CDR3. The CDR3 nucleotides are TGTGCCTTCGGAGGAGGGGAGGCAGGGACCGTATCCCTTGTCTTT. It translates to CAFGGGEAGTVSLVF.

This clonotype came up many times. This chain joins TRBV20-1 and TRBJ1-6; 7 bases map to TRBD1. The CDR3 loop spans 15 amino acids. Trimming removed 4 bases from V and 7 bases from J; junction bases left unmatched: 10. Per the germline V gene, CDR1 is DFQATT and CDR2 is SNEGSKA (reference sequence). The CDR3 bases are TGCAGTGCTAAAGTGCCCCAGGGGGACAATTCACCCCTCCACTTT. This gives the protein CSAKVPQGDNSPLHF.

The chain joins TRBV4-1 to TRBJ2-1; 9 nucleotides align to TRBD2. The CDR3 runs 16 residues. The V segment lost 0 bases and the J segment 8 bases; nucleotides outside the gene matches: 8. CDR1 and CDR2 (germline): MGHRA, YSYEKL. The CDR3 DNA follows: TGCGCCAGCAGCCAAGAGGGCGCGGGAGGGCTAGATGAGCAGTTCTTC. It specifies CASSQEGAGGLDEQFF.

This clonotype was detected many times. V usage is TRBV27 and J usage is TRBJ2-7; 8 nucleotides agree with TRBD2. J lost 2 bases, V lost 4 bases, and 10 bases had no gene match. The germline gives CDR1 MNHEY, CDR2 SMNVEV (reference sequence). The CDR3 length is 16 residues. DNA of the CDR3: TGTGCCAGCAGTTCAAAAGCGGGAGTCATGACCTACGAGCAGTACTTC. Amino acid sequence: CASSSKAGVMTYEQYF.

This clonotype showed up just once. This rearrangement joins TRBV5-1 to TRBJ2-1, with TRBD2 identical over 14 bases. Losses at the gene ends were 2 bases for V and 9 bases for J; bases not matched to a gene: 7. The CDR3 loop spans 16 amino acids. In germline, CDR1 is SGHRS, CDR2 YFSETQ. CDR3 bases: TGCGCCAGCAGCTTAGGGACTAGCGGGAGATGGAGTGAGCAGTTCTTC. Amino acid sequence: CASSLGTSGRWSEQFF. Full variable domain (remainder filled in from reference TRBV5-1 and TRBJ2-1): KAGVTQTPRYLIKTRGQQVTLSCSPISGHRSVSWYQQTPGQGLQFLFEYFSETQRNKGNFPGRFSGRQFSNSRSEMNVSTLELGDSALYLCASSLGTSGRWSEQFFGPGTRLTVL.

This clonotype appeared a few times. The rearrangement uses TRBV7-9 and TRBJ1-1; 9 bases agree with TRBD1. Germline V lookup: CDR1 SEHNR, CDR2 FQNEAQ (reference sequence). After removal of 3 bases from V and 4 bases from J, the junction contained 6 bases not matched to a gene. The length of the CDR3 is 15 residues. The CDR3 protein is CASSFSGQGITEAFF. The DNA for the CDR3 is TGTGCCAGCAGCTTCTCGGGACAGGGTATCACTGAAGCTTTCTTT.

This clonotype was observed at least ten times. V usage is TRBV18 and J usage is TRBJ2-3; 11 nucleotides match TRBD2. Germline CDR1 and CDR2: KGHSH and LQKENI. The trim removed 5 bases at V and 5 bases at J, leaving 6 bases unmatched. The CDR3 is made up of 15 amino acids. CDR3 DNA sequence: TGTGCCAGCTCAACTAGCGGGAGCGGGGAAGATACGCAGTATTTT. Translating gives CASSTSGSGEDTQYF.

This chain links TRBV19 with TRBJ2-1, with D perhaps matching TRBD1 or TRBD2 (5 bases each). V was cut by 3 bases and J by 6 bases, with 15 bases left in between. Germline V gene lookup returns CDR1 LNHDA and CDR2 SQIVND (reference sequence). The CDR3 covers 15 residues. For the CDR3, the DNA is TGTGCCAGTAGTATCCTGGGGGAGCAGGGCAATGAGCAGTTCTTC. Protein: CASSILGEQGNEQFF.

This clonotype was seen many times. The chain couples TRBV12-3 or TRBV12-4 to TRBJ1-4, with a tentative D call TRBD1 (5 bases). CDR3 length equals 17 residues. V gave up 4 bases and J gave up 0 bases, with 15 bases separating them. The CDR3 DNA is TGTGCCAGCAGTTACTCACTCCAGGGATCAACTAATGAAAAACTGTTTTTT. Translation gives CASSYSLQGSTNEKLFF.

This chain links TRBV20-1 with TRBJ2-3, with 11 bases lining up with TRBD2. Germline values: CDR1 DFQATT, CDR2 SNEGSKA (reference sequence). There are 16 residues in the CDR3. V shed 0 bases and J 4 bases; nucleotides not matched to a gene: 6. This CDR3 reads CSARDLTSGEADTQYF. As DNA, the CDR3 is TGCAGTGCTAGAGATCTGACTAGCGGGGAGGCAGATACGCAGTATTTT.